This entry lists 26 T cell receptor beta chains sequenced from one sample in a study of T cells after yellow fever vaccination. Using its own MiXCR run on the 5' RACE reads, TCRdb lists one record per CDR3 protein. The repertoire includes about 360,000 distinct CDR3 sequences, 6.2% of them detected once, and approximately 15% sits in the top ten. The sample in question was PBMCs, obtained 5 days after the yellow fever booster vaccination. The receptors were gathered from a man aged 30 to 45 who received the YFV17D yellow fever vaccine.

Only a few counts were recorded for this clonotype. The gene calls are TRBV7-8 and TRBJ2-4, with 12 bases that match TRBD2. Looked up from germline, CDR1 is SGHVS and CDR2 is FQNEAQ. The V gene end was trimmed by 4 bases and the J gene end by 7 bases; junction bases not matched to a gene: 11. The CDR3 length is 17 residues. This CDR3 reads CASSSLAGGPVENIQYF. The DNA of the CDR3 is TGTGCCAGCAGCTCTCTAGCGGGAGGGCCAGTGGAGAACATTCAGTACTTC. Full variable domain (missing parts from reference TRBV7-8 and TRBJ2-4): GAGVSQSPRYKVAKRGQDVALRCDPISGHVSLFWYQQALGQGPEFLTYFQNEAQLDKSGLPSDRFFAERPEGSVSTLKIQRTQQEDSAVYLCASSSLAGGPVENIQYFGAGTRLSVL.

This clonotype was observed a few times. The chain recombines TRBV20-1 with TRBJ2-4; maybe TRBD2 (6 bases). V was cut by 5 bases and J by 0 bases, with 8 bases left in between. The germline V gene has CDR1 DFQATT and CDR2 SNEGSKA (reference sequence). The CDR3 is 13 amino acids. DNA of the CDR3: TGCAGTGCTCGGGAGCTAGCCAAAAACATTCAGTACTTC. It is translated as CSARELAKNIQYF.

The chain employs TRBV10-3 and TRBJ2-3, with 9 bases matching TRBD2. V was clipped by 7 bases and J by 5 bases; unmatched bases: 10. Germline CDR1 ENHRY, CDR2 SYGVKD. The CDR3 covers 15 residues. The CDR3 region has the DNA TGTGCCATCACCCCGACCATAGCGGGGGTAGATACGCAGTATTTT. Its protein is CAITPTIAGVDTQYF.

The J gene is TRBJ2-1, the V gene TRBV24-1, with D tentatively TRBD2 (6 bases). The CDR3 spans 16 residues. The germline V gene has CDR1 KGHDR and CDR2 SFDVKD. Trimming shortened V by 1 base and J by 9 bases, and 18 bases separated the two germline ends. For the CDR3, the DNA is TGTGCCACCAGTGATTTTGGAAAGCCGGGGGAGGCTGAGCAGTTCTTC. The encoded protein is CATSDFGKPGEAEQFF.

This clonotype showed up many times. This chain's CDR3 is CSATGTLILNEQFF. CDR3 sequence (DNA): TGCAGTGCTACCGGGACCCTGATTCTTAATGAGCAGTTCTTC. This chain joins TRBV20-1 and TRBJ2-1; D could derive from TRBD1 or TRBD2 (5 bases each). The CDR3 covers 14 residues. From germline, CDR1 is DFQATT and CDR2 SNEGSKA (reference sequence). Trimming removed 4 bases from V and 7 bases from J, with 17 bases in between.

At least ten counts were recorded for this clonotype. CDR3 bases: TGCGCCAGCAGCCAAGGACAAGGAGGGGGAACCTACGAGCAGTACTTC. Residues: CASSQGQGGGTYEQYF. The chain couples TRBV5-1 to TRBJ2-7; D tentatively reads TRBD1 or TRBD2 (6 bases each). The CDR3 totals 16 residues. Per the germline V gene, CDR1 is SGHRS and CDR2 is YFSETQ. V lost 4 bases and J lost 2, with 19 bases in between.

The chain couples TRBV24-1 to TRBJ2-1, with 9 positions matching TRBD1. Germline V gene lookup returns CDR1 KGHDR and CDR2 SFDVKD. V trimming: 4 bases; J trimming: 7 bases; junction bases outside the gene matches: 13. The CDR3 runs 17 residues. The CDR3 protein is CATSEGRGTGSMNEQFF. In DNA form, the CDR3 reads TGTGCCACCAGTGAGGGGAGGGGGACAGGGAGCATGAATGAGCAGTTCTTC.

This clonotype was detected only a few times. The chain joins TRBV6-2 or TRBV6-3 to TRBJ1-2, with 9 bases matching TRBD1. Germline trimming cut 5 bases from V and 2 bases from J; bases unmatched to any gene: 3. This CDR3 comprises 14 residues. Germline V lookup: CDR1 MNHEY, CDR2 SVGEGT. The DNA for the CDR3 is TGTGCCAGCAGTCACGGACAGGGGAACTATGGCTACACCTTC. Its translation: CASSHGQGNYGYTF.

This clonotype turned up a few times. This chain uses TRBV12-3 or TRBV12-4 with TRBJ2-1; TRBD2 matches 8 bases. J was trimmed by 5 bases and V by 6 bases; bases with no gene match: 3. The CDR3 runs 13 residues. CDR3 region: CASSRLANNEQFF. CDR3 DNA: TGTGCCAGCAGCCGACTAGCGAACAATGAGCAGTTCTTC.

This clonotype was counted only a few times. This sequence joins TRBV20-1 and TRBJ2-4; TRBD2 matches 10 bases. The CDR3 consists of 14 residues. Germline V gene lookup returns CDR1 DFQATT and CDR2 SNEGSKA (reference sequence). V shed 5 bases and J 7 bases; nucleotides not matched to a gene: 8. The CDR3 DNA reads as TGCAGTGCTCACCAAGGTAGCGGGAGGAACATTCAGTACTTC. It translates to CSAHQGSGRNIQYF.

This clonotype has a handful of counts. The chain is built from TRBV5-1 and TRBJ2-5; 8 bases fit TRBD1. Germline CDR1 and CDR2: SGHRS and YFSETQ. This CDR3 has 16 residues. V gave up 4 bases and J gave up 5 bases; unmatched junction bases: 13. The CDR3 DNA is TGCGCCAGCAGCCCCACAGGGACAGGACCCCGGGAGACCCAGTACTTC. This translates into CASSPTGTGPRETQYF.

V is TRBV5-1 and J is TRBJ2-7, with TRBD1 matching over 12 bases. The junction had 6 bases not matched to a gene; V was cut back by 5 bases and J by 6 bases. The germline CDR1 and CDR2 sequences are SGHRS and YFSETQ. The CDR3 is made up of 14 amino acids. CDR3 DNA: TGCGCCAGCAGACCGGGGACAGGGGGCACCGAGCAGTACTTC. It encodes CASRPGTGGTEQYF.

Ten or more counts support this clonotype. The gene calls are TRBV6-6 and TRBJ2-2; no reliable D call. The CDR3 is 13 residues long. V gave up 8 bases and J gave up 0 bases, with 7 bases separating them. CDR1 is MNHNY, CDR2 SVGAGI, per germline (reference sequence). Here the CDR3 DNA reads TGTGCCAGCGGCCGGACGAACACCGGGGAGCTGTTTTTT. Protein sequence: CASGRTNTGELFF.

This clonotype came up many times. The rearrangement joins TRBV7-2 to TRBJ2-5; D possibly corresponds to TRBD1 (7 bases). Trimming removed 11 bases from V and 2 bases from J, with 21 bases in between. This CDR3 has 15 residues. CDR1 and CDR2 from the germline V gene are SGHTA and FQGNSA. The CDR3 loop reads CAGGIGGAGQETQYF. DNA for the CDR3: TGTGCCGGGGGGATAGGGGGCGCTGGTCAAGAGACCCAGTACTTC. The whole variable domain, remainder taken from reference TRBV7-2 and TRBJ2-5, is GAGVSQSPSNKVTEKGKDVELRCDPISGHTALYWYRQSLGQGLEFLIYFQGNSAPDKSGLPSDRFSAERTGGSVSTLTIQRTQQEDSAVYLCAGGIGGAGQETQYFGPGTRLLVL.

This clonotype has only a few counts. This chain joins TRBV7-2 and TRBJ2-7; 7 bases align to TRBD1. The germline V gene encodes CDR1 SGHTA and CDR2 FQGNSA. This CDR3 contains 15 residues. V lost 5 bases and J lost 2; bases outside the gene matches: 9. This chain's CDR3 is CASSLGRQGPYEQYF. The CDR3 nucleotides are TGTGCCAGCAGCCTAGGTCGACAGGGCCCCTACGAGCAGTACTTC.

On this clonotype itself: Because the CDR3 is missing its conserved closing phenylalanine or tryptophan, this is likely a read error. The gene calls are TRBV20-1 and TRBJ2-2; 12 bases are shared with TRBD2. The J segment lost 6 bases and the V segment lost 2 bases, leaving 7 bases of the junction unmatched. CDR1 DFQATT and CDR2 SNEGSKA come from the germline V gene (reference sequence). The CDR3 covers 16 residues. The CDR3 sequence: CSARPASGRAPGELFL. CDR3 nucleotide sequence: TGCAGTGCTAGACCCGCTAGCGGGAGGGCCCCCGGGGAGCTGTTTCTT.

This clonotype was counted only a few times. The CDR3 nucleotides are TGTGCCATCAGTGAGGGTTCAGATGGGCAGCCCCAGCATTTT. Translated: CAISEGSDGQPQHF. The rearrangement uses TRBV10-3 and TRBJ1-5; no clear D gene. Trimming removed 2 bases from V and 7 bases from J, with 12 bases in between. This CDR3 is 14 amino acids long. Looked up from germline, CDR1 is ENHRY and CDR2 is SYGVKD.

This clonotype was detected only a few times. This chain links TRBV7-2 with TRBJ2-2; D is possibly TRBD1 (5 bases). The V gene's germline CDR1 is SGHTA and CDR2 FQGNSA. The CDR3 totals 15 residues. V was trimmed by 6 bases and J by 1 base, leaving 12 bases between them. DNA of the CDR3: TGTGCCAGCAGTCAAAGGGGCTGGAACACCGGGGAGCTGTTTTTT. Its translation is CASSQRGWNTGELFF.

V and J are TRBV11-3 and TRBJ2-1; 8 bases line up with TRBD2. J lost 3 bases, V lost 11 bases, and 21 bases had no gene match. This CDR3 has 18 residues. Germline-derived CDR1 and CDR2 are SGHNT and YENEEA. In nucleotides, the CDR3 is TGTGCCCGCTGTTTCTCTACCATACTAGCGGAGCACTACAATGAGCAGTTCTTC. Translated, it gives CARCFSTILAEHYNEQFF.

This rearrangement joins TRBV7-2 to TRBJ2-2; 9 bases fit TRBD2. The CDR3 is 17 amino acids. The germline CDR1 and CDR2 sequences are SGHTA and FQGNSA. V lost 3 bases to trimming and J lost 5 bases; unmatched junction nucleotides: 10. In DNA, the CDR3 is TGTGCCAGCAGCTTTAGTGCGCTAGCGGGAATGACCGGGGAGCTGTTTTTT. Its translation: CASSFSALAGMTGELFF.

A few counts support this clonotype. The chain uses TRBV12-3 or TRBV12-4 and TRBJ2-2, with unresolved D. This CDR3 comprises 13 residues. Trimming cost V 3 bases and J 4 bases, with 6 bases left between them. The DNA of the CDR3 is TGTGCCAGCAGTTTGGGGATCACCGGGGAGCTGTTTTTT. This gives the protein CASSLGITGELFF.

The chain couples TRBV20-1 to TRBJ1-6, with 9 bases lining up with TRBD1. The V gene end was trimmed by 3 bases and the J gene end by 0 bases; junction bases not matched to a gene: 0. The CDR3 has 15 amino acids. Germline CDR1 reads DFQATT; CDR2 reads SNEGSKA (reference sequence). The CDR3 DNA reads as TGCAGTGCTAGGACAGGGGGCTCCTATAATTCACCCCTCCACTTT. Translating gives CSARTGGSYNSPLHF.

The CDR3 DNA follows: TGTGCCAGCACCCCATCAGCGGGAGGCTCCTACGAGCAGTACTTC. Residues: CASTPSAGGSYEQYF. V and J are TRBV3-1 and TRBJ2-7; TRBD2 matches 9 bases. With V trimmed by 7 bases and J by 0 bases, 7 bases remained unmatched. In germline, CDR1 is LGHDT, CDR2 YNNKEL (reference sequence). There are 15 residues in the CDR3.

This clonotype was detected many times. V usage is TRBV6-2 or TRBV6-3 and J usage is TRBJ1-5; D not resolved. The CDR3 covers 21 residues. V was clipped by 4 bases and J by 0 bases, with 28 bases between them. Germline V gene sequence: CDR1 MNHEY, CDR2 SVGEGT. The CDR3 protein is CASSSLFEAWTAPYSNQPQHF. DNA for the CDR3: TGTGCCAGCAGTTCCCTATTCGAAGCATGGACGGCCCCTTATAGCAATCAGCCCCAGCATTTT.

This clonotype appeared many times. CDR3 nucleotide sequence: TGTGCCAGCAGCTTGCCAGGGAGGACCGGGGAGCTGTTTTTT. This encodes CASSLPGRTGELFF. The chain is built from TRBV5-4 and TRBJ2-2; a weak D match, TRBD2 (6 bases). Trimming pared 1 base from V and 5 bases from J, leaving 9 bases between. Germline CDR1 and CDR2: SGHNT and YYREEE (reference sequence). This CDR3 contains 14 residues.

Details on this clonotype: The junction departs from the called germline gene at one end, perhaps through a read error. The CDR3 region has the DNA TGTGCCAGCAGTTACCGGCAGGGTTCCCACGAGCTGTACTTC. Amino acids: CASSYRQGSHELYF. This chain connects TRBV6-5 to TRBJ2-7; a weak D match, TRBD1 (5 bases). This CDR3 comprises 14 residues. The germline CDR1 and CDR2 sequences are MNHEY and SVGAGI.